Here is one TCR beta chain with its context. No antigen is known for it. Base qualities are not provided; no much larger clone lies one nucleotide away. This record comes from a study of blood T cell repertoires in COVID-19 (TCRdb year 2020). With regard to the full study: Samples from collaborators originated in the United States, Italy and Spain and spanned both the acute and convalescent phases of COVID-19. The prospective study material was composed of cDNA or gDNA derived from T cells, B-cell-depleted T cells, or PBMCs. Subjects who had been exposed to COVID-19, were actively infected with it, or had recovered from it provided the deeply sampled blood TCRbeta repertoires that made up the dataset. The repertoires were released in a freely available public database meant as a resource for research on the immune response to SARS-CoV-2. Samples were obtained from the ongoing ImmuneRACE study (first 160 participants) and from over 1,000 subjects provided by 6 global collaborators. The sample metadata nearly always contained a de-identified subject ID, COVID-19 status, age in years and sex. HLA class I and class II types, where available, came from metadata supplied by the sample provider rather than from assay-based typing.

V is trimmed back by 2 bases and J by 7 bases, and the junction contains 10 bases that no gene match accounts for. The CDR1 and CDR2 encoded by the germline V gene are SGHVS and FNYEAQ. Spanning cysteine to phenylalanine, the CDR3 consists of 16 amino acids. Just the 48-base CDR3 DNA is kept, in frame starting at base 1. The immunoSEQ Assay, a bias-controlled multiplex PCR, was used to amplify TCRbeta CDR3 regions from genomic DNA. Per the source publication's procedure: The number of nucleated cells in each sample was estimated by amplification of reference gene primers within the assay. Sequence reads were collapsed and filtered to measure the absolute abundance of every unique TCRbeta CDR3 rearrangement. For each sample, productive Simpson clonality was calculated as the square root of Simpson's diversity index over productive rearrangements. What TCRdb holds here is the immuneACCESS table cut down to in-frame rearrangements. Part of the clones is not present; checked against another copy, under half of the missing clones reflect an unresolved V gene, and the others are unexplained. V and J calls and clone size are given by that table; D and trimming were obtained from the DNA. This sample is represented by around 100,000 clones; about 89% of them were singletons. The top ten clonotypes cover about 4.5% of the sample.

The collaborating institutions used their own protocols to collect whole blood in K2EDTA tubes. For TCRbeta analysis, collaborator samples were shipped as frozen whole blood, as isolated PBMCs, or as DNA extracted from either sample type. Overall study results and their limits: The amount of clinical and demographic metadata varied by source and participant and was provided uncurated.

The chain uses TRBV7-6 and TRBJ2-1, with 8 bases in between that match TRBD2. Material for sequencing was peripheral blood. This clonotype was sampled from a man aged 35 to 55 with acute or convalescent COVID-19. The nucleotide sequence is given as TGTGCCAGCAGCTTATACGGCGGGGGGACTAAGAATGAGCAGTTCTTC. The resulting protein is CASSLYGGGTKNEQFF.